One and the same sample provided the 10 T cell receptor beta chains below, sequenced in a study of shared clonotypes between healthy human individuals (dated by TCRdb to about 2020). The library was obtained by the immunoSEQ multiplex PCR assay. The clones in this table, taken by TCRdb from immuneACCESS, are in-frame only. Not every clone is retained; where verified, under half of the shortfall comes from an unresolved V gene, and the cause of the rest is unknown. The sample table shows 800,000 or so clones, and approximately 97% are seen once. The biggest ten clones account for about 0.25% of the sample. CD8 naive samples were obtained by positive selection for CCR7 among CD45RO-negative cells, yielding a CD45RA+CCR7+ population from which TemRA cells were excluded. Sequencing was performed on naive CD8+ T cells sorted from blood. This specimen's cell subset or site label, interpreted: CD45RA+CCR7+. Receptors were obtained from a man aged 30-40 years in good health.

V usage is TRBV11-2 and J usage is TRBJ2-7; 10 bases are shared with TRBD2. With V trimmed by 8 bases and J by 7 bases, 14 bases remained unmatched. The germline CDR1 and CDR2 sequences are SGHAT and FQNNGV. This CDR3 spans 15 amino acids. Written as DNA, the CDR3 is TGTGCCAGCCGCCCTAGCGGGAGATCCCCGGGAGAGCAGTACTTC. This translates into CASRPSGRSPGEQYF.

The chain recombines TRBV21-1 with TRBJ2-2; the table's D call, TRBD1, was not checked against the DNA. TRBV21-1 is a pseudogene locus. This CDR3 has 16 residues. The CDR3 DNA reads TGTGCCAGCAGCAAAAGGCCAGGGGGCCCACCCGGGGAGCTGTTTTTT. Its protein product is CASSKRPGGPPGELFF.

This sequence joins TRBV7-3 and TRBJ2-1, with 8 nucleotides matching TRBD1. V lost 3 bases, J lost 10 bases, and 8 bases stayed unmatched. CDR3 length: 14 amino acids. Germline V gene sequence: CDR1 SGHTA, CDR2 FQGTGA. The CDR3 region is CASSLTGALKEQFF. CDR3 coding DNA: TGTGCCAGCAGCTTGACAGGGGCCCTGAAAGAGCAGTTCTTC. The complete variable domain, with remaining parts taken from reference TRBV7-3 and TRBJ2-1, reads GAGVSQTPSNKVTEKGKYVELRCDPISGHTALYWYRQSLGQGPEFLIYFQGTGAADDSGLPNDRFFAVRPEGSVSTLKIQRTERGDSAVYLCASSLTGALKEQFFGPGTRLTVL.

A remark on this clone: The identical CDR3 is also encoded by other nucleotide sequences in the sample. This chain uses TRBV9 with TRBJ2-7, with 7 bases aligning to TRBD1. The CDR3 is made up of 15 amino acids. J gave up 0 bases and V 0 bases, and 3 bases lay outside the gene matches. CDR1 and CDR2 (germline): SGDLS, YYNGEE. The CDR3 sequence is CASSVAGTASYEQYF. CDR3 in DNA: TGTGCCAGCAGCGTAGCGGGGACAGCCTCCTACGAGCAGTACTTC.

This clone was counted a single time. The gene calls are TRBV14 and TRBJ2-1; TRBD2 matches at 10 bases. CDR3 length: 18 residues. J lost 8 bases, V lost 0 bases, and 13 bases had no gene match. CDR1 SGHDN and CDR2 FVKESK come from the germline V gene. CDR3 in DNA: TGTGCCAGCAGCCAAGACCTAGCGGGAGTAGTCAATTGGGATGAGCAGTTCTTC. Protein sequence: CASSQDLAGVVNWDEQFF.

This rearrangement joins TRBV11-3 to TRBJ2-7; 7 nucleotides line up with TRBD1. After removal of 2 bases from V and 1 base from J, the junction contained 8 bases not matched to a gene. CDR3 length: 16 amino acids. Germline V gene sequence: CDR1 SGHNT, CDR2 YENEEA. The DNA for the CDR3 is TGTGCCAGCAGCTTATCTGGCCACAGGGGTTCCTACGAGCAGTACTTC. It translates to CASSLSGHRGSYEQYF. The whole variable domain, filled in from reference TRBV11-3 and TRBJ2-7, reads EAGVVQSPRYKIIEKKQPVAFWCNPISGHNTLYWYLQNLGQGPELLIRYENEEAVDDSQLPKDRFSAERLKGVDSTLKIQPAELGDSAVYLCASSLSGHRGSYEQYFGPGTRLTVT.

This rearrangement joins TRBV7-2 to TRBJ2-7, with 9 bases lining up with TRBD2. Losses at the gene ends were 4 bases for V and 2 bases for J; bases not matched to a gene: 9. CDR3 length: 16 residues. Germline V gives CDR1 SGHTA, CDR2 FQGNSA. CDR3 sequence: CASSSSGLAGPYEQYF. Here the CDR3 DNA reads TGTGCCAGCAGCTCTTCCGGTCTAGCGGGACCCTACGAGCAGTACTTC.

V is TRBV13 and J is TRBJ2-5; D possibly corresponds to TRBD1 (6 bases). Trimming shortened V by 5 bases and J by 5 bases, and 12 bases separated the two germline ends. Looked up from germline, CDR1 is PRHDT and CDR2 is FYEKMQ (reference sequence). The CDR3 is 13 residues long. CDR3 residues: CASSPHGGETQYF. CDR3 bases: TGTGCCAGCAGCCCCCATGGGGGCGAGACCCAGTACTTC.

V is TRBV18 and J is TRBJ2-7; tentatively, D is TRBD2 (5 bases). V lost 3 bases and J lost 2, with 11 bases in between. Germline V gene lookup returns CDR1 KGHSH and CDR2 LQKENI. The CDR3 runs 14 residues. CDR3 residues: CASSPTSGTYEQYF. CDR3 coding DNA: TGTGCCAGCTCACCCACTTCCGGGACCTACGAGCAGTACTTC. The variable domain in full, with the rest retrieved from reference TRBV18 and TRBJ2-7, is NAGVMQNPRHLVRRRGQEARLRCSPMKGHSHVYWYRQLPEEGLKFMVYLQKENIIDESGMPKERFSAEFPKEGPSILRIQQVVRGDSAAYFCASSPTSGTYEQYFGPGTRLTVT.

The chain recombines TRBV6-4 with TRBJ1-3, with D uncertain. The CDR3 is made up of 13 amino acids. Germline loops: CDR1 MRHNA, CDR2 SNTAGT. V lost 3 bases to trimming and J lost 1 base, with 4 bases between them. CDR3 in amino acids: CASSELSGNTIYF. The CDR3 DNA is TGTGCCAGCAGTGAACTTTCTGGAAACACCATATATTTT.